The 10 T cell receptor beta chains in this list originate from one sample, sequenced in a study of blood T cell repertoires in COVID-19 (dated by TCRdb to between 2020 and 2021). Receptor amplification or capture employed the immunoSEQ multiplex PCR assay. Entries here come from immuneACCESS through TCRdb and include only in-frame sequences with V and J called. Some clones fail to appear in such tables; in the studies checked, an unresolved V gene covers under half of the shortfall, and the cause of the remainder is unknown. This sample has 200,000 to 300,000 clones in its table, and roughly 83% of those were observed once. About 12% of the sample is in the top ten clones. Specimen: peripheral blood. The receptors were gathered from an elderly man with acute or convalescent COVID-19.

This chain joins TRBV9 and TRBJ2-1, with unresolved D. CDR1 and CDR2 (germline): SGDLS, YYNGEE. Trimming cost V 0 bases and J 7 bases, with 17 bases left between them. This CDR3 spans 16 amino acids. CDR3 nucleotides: TGTGCCAGCAGCGTAGCCGGTGGCGGCCCTCGGAATGAGCAGTTCTTC. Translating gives CASSVAGGGPRNEQFF.

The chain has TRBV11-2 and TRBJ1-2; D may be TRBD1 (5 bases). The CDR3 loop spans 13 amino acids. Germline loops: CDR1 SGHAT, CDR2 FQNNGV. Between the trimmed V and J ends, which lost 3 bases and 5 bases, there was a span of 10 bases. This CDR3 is CASSLGGLYGYTF. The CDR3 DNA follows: TGTGCCAGCAGCTTGGGGGGTCTTTATGGCTACACCTTC.

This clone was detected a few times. The CDR3 sequence is CASSPVEGRSNTEAFF. As DNA, the CDR3 is TGCGCCAGCAGCCCCGTTGAAGGGAGATCGAACACTGAAGCTTTCTTT. This chain joins TRBV5-1 and TRBJ1-1; D unresolved. The ends were cut back, 4 bases at V and 1 base at J, with 17 bases in the middle. CDR1 and CDR2 (germline): SGHRS, YFSETQ. CDR3 length: 16 residues.

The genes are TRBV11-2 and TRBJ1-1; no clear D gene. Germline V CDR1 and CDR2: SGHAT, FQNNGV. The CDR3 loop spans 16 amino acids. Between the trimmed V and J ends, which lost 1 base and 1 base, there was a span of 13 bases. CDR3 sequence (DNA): TGTGCCAGCAGCTTAGTATTGAGGGTGGGGAACACTGAAGCTTTCTTT. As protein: CASSLVLRVGNTEAFF. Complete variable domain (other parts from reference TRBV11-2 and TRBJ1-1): EAGVAQSPRYKIIEKRQSVAFWCNPISGHATLYWYQQILGQGPKLLIQFQNNGVVDDSQLPKDRFSAERLKGVDSTLKIQPAKLEDSAVYLCASSLVLRVGNTEAFFGQGTRLTVV.

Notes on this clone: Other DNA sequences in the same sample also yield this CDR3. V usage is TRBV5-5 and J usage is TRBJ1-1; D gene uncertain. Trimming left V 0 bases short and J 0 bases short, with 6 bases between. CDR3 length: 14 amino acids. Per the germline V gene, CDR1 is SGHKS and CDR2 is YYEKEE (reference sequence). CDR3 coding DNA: TGTGCCAGCAGCTTGGGAGGGTTGAACACTGAAGCTTTCTTT. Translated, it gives CASSLGGLNTEAFF.

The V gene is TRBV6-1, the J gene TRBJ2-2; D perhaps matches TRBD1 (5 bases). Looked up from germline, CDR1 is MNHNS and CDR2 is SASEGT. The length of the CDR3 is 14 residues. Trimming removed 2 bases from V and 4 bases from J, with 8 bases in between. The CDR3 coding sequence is TGTGCCAGCAGTGAACAGGGAAGCACCGGGGAGCTGTTTTTT. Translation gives CASSEQGSTGELFF.

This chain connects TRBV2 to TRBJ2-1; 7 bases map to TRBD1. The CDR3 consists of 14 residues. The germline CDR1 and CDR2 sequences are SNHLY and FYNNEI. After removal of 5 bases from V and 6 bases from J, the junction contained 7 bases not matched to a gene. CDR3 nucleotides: TGTGCCAGCAGTATGACAGGGTCAGGCAATGAGCAGTTCTTC. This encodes CASSMTGSGNEQFF.

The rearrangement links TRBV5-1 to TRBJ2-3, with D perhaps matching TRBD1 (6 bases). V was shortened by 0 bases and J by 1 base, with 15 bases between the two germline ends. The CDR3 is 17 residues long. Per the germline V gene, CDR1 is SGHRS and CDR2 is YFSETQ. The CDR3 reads CASSLATGTFRTDTQYF. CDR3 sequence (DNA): TGCGCCAGCAGCTTGGCCACAGGGACATTCCGCACAGATACGCAGTATTTT.

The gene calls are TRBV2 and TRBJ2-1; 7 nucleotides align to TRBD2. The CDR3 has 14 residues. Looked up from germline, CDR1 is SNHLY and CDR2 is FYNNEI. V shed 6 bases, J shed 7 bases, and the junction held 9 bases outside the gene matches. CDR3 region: CASRALGGVNEQFF. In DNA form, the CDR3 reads TGTGCCAGCAGGGCTTTGGGGGGGGTTAATGAGCAGTTCTTC.

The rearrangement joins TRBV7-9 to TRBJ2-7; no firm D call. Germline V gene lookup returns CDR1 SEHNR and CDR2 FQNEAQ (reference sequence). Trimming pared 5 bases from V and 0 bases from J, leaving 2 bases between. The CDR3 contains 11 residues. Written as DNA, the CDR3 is TGTGCCAGCAGCCACTCCTACGAGCAGTACTTC. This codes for CASSHSYEQYF.